This TCR beta chain was recovered during a study of beta chain features in type 1 diabetes. This clone showed up many times. The antigen is unknown. The ends were cut back, 6 bases at V and 8 bases at J, with 11 bases in the middle. The CDR3 sequence is 12 residues long. Germline CDR1 and CDR2: LNHDA and SQIVND (reference sequence). Study-level points and caveats: Cells with high TCR expression could be over-represented by cDNA sequencing.

Around 0.12 L of blood, on average, came from one heparinised draw per donor. The authors reverse transcribed all of the isolated RNA, so sequencing captured expressed TCRB transcripts. The table came from immunoSEQ multiplex PCR; TCRdb's copy has only in-frame clones and leaves some out. The table records about 240,000 clones, 25% to 35% of them present only once. The chain recombines TRBV19 with TRBJ2-1; D is perhaps TRBD2 (5 bases). The specimen sequenced was central memory CD4+ T cells from blood. This TCR was sampled from a man aged 25 to 40 in good health. The CDR3 DNA follows: TGTGCCAGTAGCCCAAGGCGGGATGAGCAGTTCTTC. Translating it yields CASSPRRDEQFF.